These T cell receptor beta chains were read from a single sample in a study of T cells in Graves' hyperthyroidism and ophthalmopathy. TCRdb reprocessed the multiplex PCR reads via MiXCR and lists one record per CDR3 protein. The sample has fewer than 110,000 distinct CDR3 sequences, around a sixth seen once. Sequencing used blood. The source of these receptors is a woman aged 45 to 65 with Graves' hyperthyroidism. Both conserved end residues are part of each CDR3. D genes are given only for firm matches. Clone size, where shown, is once, few, many, or a class for clones that have expanded.

j_call	d_call	clone_size	v_call	cdr3_aa	cdr3_nt
TRBJ1-1	TRBD1	many	TRBV19	CASSIQGGEPTEAFF	TGTGCCAGTAGTATCCAAGGGGGCGAACCTACTGAAGCTTTCTTT
TRBJ2-3	.	many	TRBV7-9	CASSTYLQKVVLDTQYF	TGTGCCAGCAGCACTTACTTGCAGAAGGTGGTGTTGGATACGCAGTATTTT
TRBJ2-6	TRBD1	many	TRBV28	CASSPGQGVSGANVLTF	TGTGCCAGCAGTCCGGGACAGGGGGTGTCTGGGGCCAACGTCCTGACTTTC
TRBJ1-2	.	many	TRBV30	CAWSGQLGGYTF	TGTGCCTGGAGTGGACAGTTAGGAGGCTACACCTTC
TRBJ1-2	TRBD1	many	TRBV28	CASRAGGYSNYGYTF	TGTGCCAGCAGGGCAGGGGGATACAGTAACTATGGCTACACCTTC
TRBJ2-7	.	.	TRBV11-2	CASNNRGSYEQYF	TGTGCCAGCAACAACCGCGGCTCCTACGAGCAGTACTTC
TRBJ2-7	.	few	TRBV11-2	CASSLRTAYEQYF	TGTGCCAGCAGCCTTCGGACAGCCTACGAGCAGTACTTC
TRBJ2-3	TRBD1	many	TRBV7-8	CASGQDRTDTQYF	TGTGCCAGCGGACAGGACCGCACAGATACGCAGTATTTT
TRBJ1-2	.	.	TRBV14	CASSQDQGPNYGYTF	TGTGCCAGCAGCCAAGATCAGGGACCTAACTATGGCTACACCTTC
TRBJ1-4	TRBD1	.	TRBV7-9	CASSLATGRRRDEKLFF	TGTGCCAGCAGCTTAGCGACAGGGCGGCGGCGTGATGAAAAACTGTTTTTT
TRBJ2-1	TRBD2	many	TRBV29-1	CSVETLAGARDNEQFF	TGCAGCGTTGAAACTCTAGCGGGAGCCCGTGACAATGAGCAGTTCTTC
TRBJ2-7	TRBD2	many	TRBV28	CASRDGGGSYYEQYF	TGTGCCAGCAGGGATGGGGGGGGTTCATACTACGAGCAGTACTTC
TRBJ1-5	.	once	TRBV29-1	CSVGSGGAEPQHF	TGCAGCGTTGGATCTGGGGGCGCGGAGCCCCAGCATTTT
TRBJ1-6	TRBD1	many	TRBV29-1	CSVRTGTNSPLHF	TGCAGCGTGAGGACAGGAACAAACTCACCCCTCCACTTT
TRBJ1-1	.	.	TRBV11-1	CASSSGQGKPEAFF	TGTGCCAGCAGCTCCGGGCAGGGGAAACCTGAAGCTTTCTTT
TRBJ2-3	TRBD2	.	TRBV27	CASSRIAGGLTDTQYF	TGTGCCAGCAGCCGTATAGCGGGAGGTTTGACAGATACGCAGTATTTT
TRBJ2-1	TRBD2	once	TRBV11-1	CASSLGSGSSNEQFF	TGTGCCAGCAGCTTAGGAAGCGGGAGCAGCAATGAGCAGTTCTTC
TRBJ2-1	TRBD2	many	TRBV6-6	CASSYGGRSHNEQFF	TGTGCCAGCAGTTACGGCGGGAGATCCCACAATGAGCAGTTCTTC
TRBJ2-1	.	.	TRBV7-2	CASSSIEARYEQFF	TGTGCCAGCAGCTCGATCGAGGCACGGTATGAGCAGTTCTTC
TRBJ1-1	.	many	TRBV13	CASSLRVTEAFF	TGTGCCAGCAGCTTACGAGTCACTGAAGCTTTCTTT
TRBJ1-1	TRBD1	many	TRBV12-3/TRBV12-4	CASNRGDRHTEAFF	TGTGCCAGCAATCGGGGGGACAGACACACTGAAGCTTTCTTT
TRBJ2-4	.	many	TRBV6-5	CASSYSARRTLAKNIQYF	TGTGCCAGCAGTTACTCAGCGAGACGAACCTTAGCCAAAAACATTCAGTACTTC
TRBJ2-5	.	.	TRBV5-1	CASSLAGIVGETQYF	TGCGCCAGCAGCTTGGCCGGGATCGTGGGAGAGACCCAGTACTTC
TRBJ2-3	.	.	TRBV7-2	CASSLGGGFRTDTQYF	TGTGCCAGCAGCTTAGGGGGAGGTTTCCGCACAGATACGCAGTATTTT
TRBJ1-1	.	many	TRBV29-1	CSVDDLGEAFF	TGCAGCGTTGATGATTTGGGGGAAGCTTTCTTT
TRBJ2-3	TRBD2	many	TRBV5-6	CASSLGLAGSDTQYF	TGTGCCAGCAGCTTGGGACTAGCGGGATCGGATACGCAGTATTTT
TRBJ2-7	.	many	TRBV6-1	CASSDPRRLEANYEQYF	TGTGCCAGCAGTGACCCCCGAAGATTGGAGGCGAACTACGAGCAGTACTTC
TRBJ2-7	.	many	TRBV6-1	CASSEIGGNYEQYF	TGTGCCAGCAGTGAAATCGGGGGTAACTACGAGCAGTACTTC
TRBJ2-3	TRBD2	.	TRBV5-4	CASSLASSGIADTQYF	TGTGCCAGCAGCTTGGCTTCTAGCGGGATAGCAGATACGCAGTATTTT
TRBJ2-1	.	many	TRBV5-4	CASSLELINEQFF	TGTGCCAGCAGCTTGGAACTAATTAATGAGCAGTTCTTC
TRBJ1-1	TRBD1	many	TRBV5-1	CASSPGQPNTEAFF	TGCGCCAGCAGCCCGGGACAGCCGAACACTGAAGCTTTCTTT
TRBJ1-1	.	.	TRBV30	CAWSVGDIWGMNTEAFF	TGTGCCTGGAGTGTAGGGGACATCTGGGGCATGAACACTGAAGCTTTCTTT
TRBJ1-5	.	many	TRBV27	CASSRDGSNQPQHF	TGTGCCAGCAGTCGGGACGGTAGCAATCAGCCCCAGCATTTT
TRBJ1-3	.	.	TRBV5-6	CASSPPGTVSGNTIYF	TGTGCCAGCAGCCCGCCCGGGACGGTCTCTGGAAACACCATATATTTT
TRBJ1-2	.	.	TRBV9	CASGGRERSYGYTF	TGTGCCAGCGGTGGGAGGGAGAGGAGCTATGGCTACACCTTC
TRBJ2-1	TRBD2	once	TRBV12-3/TRBV12-4	CASSLVRAGVYEQFF	TGTGCCAGCAGTTTAGTGCGAGCGGGAGTATATGAGCAGTTCTTC
TRBJ2-2	TRBD2	many	TRBV4-2	CASSQVYSGSGELFF	TGTGCCAGCAGCCAAGTTTATAGCGGGTCCGGGGAGCTGTTTTTT
TRBJ1-2	.	many	TRBV29-1	CSVEVNWSYTF	TGCAGCGTTGAAGTAAACTGGAGCTACACCTTC
TRBJ2-7	TRBD2	.	TRBV13	CASSPIWTSGDSSYEQYF	TGTGCCAGCTCACCTATATGGACTAGCGGGGACAGCTCCTACGAGCAGTACTTC
TRBJ1-6	.	many	TRBV7-9	CASSPDLTNSPLHF	TGTGCCAGCAGCCCGGACCTAACGAATTCACCCCTCCACTTT
TRBJ1-4	TRBD1	many	TRBV20-1	CSASWTGVREKLFF	TGCAGTGCTTCCTGGACAGGGGTGCGGGAAAAACTGTTTTTT